Listed below are T cell receptor beta chains from one sample, sequenced in a study of T cell responses to AZD1222 COVID-19 vaccine. Method: immunoSEQ multiplex PCR; TCRdb's copy keeps in-frame clones and lacks some. The sample shows about 98,000 clones, 86% of them seen only once. The source material was peripheral blood, sampled on day 0 of AZD1222 vaccination. These TCRs come from an adult in good health. The CDR3 runs from the conserved cysteine through the conserved F or W. The D gene is left open where the match is weak. Some rows have no size entry. The others give once, few or many, or a class for an expanded clone.

d_call: TRBD2; j_call: TRBJ2-7; clone_size: NA; v_call: TRBV7-8; cdr3_length: 16; cdr3_nt: TGTGCCAGCAGCTTAGTTCAGGGAGGGTCGACCTACGAGCAGTACTTC; cdr3_aa: CASSLVQGGSTYEQYF
d_call: NA; j_call: TRBJ1-1; clone_size: NA; v_call: TRBV28; cdr3_length: 15; cdr3_nt: TGTGCCAGCAGTTTATCGACCCCCGGAGGCACTGAAGCTTTCTTT; cdr3_aa: CASSLSTPGGTEAFF
d_call: NA; j_call: TRBJ1-6; clone_size: NA; v_call: TRBV4-2; cdr3_length: 13; cdr3_nt: TGTGCCAGCAGCCAGGGACTTAATTCACCCCTCCACTTT; cdr3_aa: CASSQGLNSPLHF
d_call: NA; j_call: TRBJ2-3; clone_size: NA; v_call: TRBV2; cdr3_length: 16; cdr3_nt: TGTGCCAGCAGTGAATATCCTAGCCTTAGCACAGATACGCAGTATTTT; cdr3_aa: CASSEYPSLSTDTQYF
d_call: TRBD2; j_call: TRBJ2-2; clone_size: NA; v_call: TRBV10-3; cdr3_length: 15; cdr3_nt: TGTGCCATCAGCCCGGGACTAGCGACCACCGGGGAGCTGTTTTTT; cdr3_aa: CAISPGLATTGELFF
d_call: NA; j_call: TRBJ1-2; clone_size: NA; v_call: TRBV7-2; cdr3_length: 12; cdr3_nt: TGTGCCAGCAGCTTAGACAGGGCCGGCTACACCTTC; cdr3_aa: CASSLDRAGYTF
d_call: NA; j_call: TRBJ2-3; clone_size: NA; v_call: TRBV7-9; cdr3_length: 16; cdr3_nt: TGTGCCAGCAGCTTCGCGGGTGGCGGATGGACAGATACGCAGTATTTT; cdr3_aa: CASSFAGGGWTDTQYF
d_call: NA; j_call: TRBJ1-6; clone_size: few; v_call: TRBV4-2; cdr3_length: 17; cdr3_nt: TGTGCCAGCAGCCAAGAACCCCAGATCCTCCATAATTCACCCCTCCACTTT; cdr3_aa: CASSQEPQILHNSPLHF
d_call: TRBD2; j_call: TRBJ2-4; clone_size: few; v_call: TRBV11-2; cdr3_length: 19; cdr3_nt: TGTGCCAGCAGCCAAGGACTAGCGGGGGGGACGGTGGCCAAAAACATTCAGTACTTC; cdr3_aa: CASSQGLAGGTVAKNIQYF
d_call: TRBD1; j_call: TRBJ2-1; clone_size: NA; v_call: TRBV27; cdr3_length: 18; cdr3_nt: TGTGCCAGCAGTTTACGCTCCGCCGGACAGGGTGGTTCGAATGAGCAGTTCTTC; cdr3_aa: CASSLRSAGQGGSNEQFF